These 15 T cell receptor beta chains were sequenced from one sample in a study of cytomegalovirus exposure and HLA in healthy donors. The PCR contained 60 Vbeta and 13 Jbeta primers. Measured with immunoSEQ multiplex PCR; TCRdb has only the in-frame clones, and not every one. The sample contains about 57,000 clones, 65% to 85% of which appear only once. Sequenced: PBMCs. These receptors all come from a woman in her twenties or thirties in good health and CMV-seronegative.

The chain has TRBV19 and TRBJ2-3, with 11 bases matching TRBD2. The CDR3 totals 15 residues. Germline trimming cut 6 bases from V and 3 bases from J; bases unmatched to any gene: 5. Germline V lookup: CDR1 LNHDA, CDR2 SQIVND (reference sequence). CDR3 DNA: TGTGCCAGTAGGCCACTAGCGGGGGCAACAGATACGCAGTATTTT. Protein: CASRPLAGATDTQYF.

This clone came up a few times. J is TRBJ1-1 and V is TRBV19; the match to TRBD1 covers 7 bases. The CDR3 consists of 19 residues. Germline CDR1 LNHDA, CDR2 SQIVND (reference sequence). Trimming cost V 3 bases and J 1 base; bases outside gene matches: 17. The CDR3 sequence is CASSMKVRRGQQGNTEAFF. CDR3 sequence (DNA): TGTGCCAGTAGTATGAAGGTTCGGAGGGGGCAGCAGGGGAACACTGAAGCTTTCTTT.

This clone was found a few times. V usage is TRBV6-5 and J usage is TRBJ2-1, with 8 bases identical to TRBD2. The CDR3 is 16 residues long. The trim removed 0 bases at V and 4 bases at J, leaving 5 bases unmatched. The germline V gene encodes CDR1 MNHEY and CDR2 SVGAGI. The CDR3 is CASSYSAGEVYNEQFF. The CDR3 coding sequence is TGTGCCAGCAGTTACTCAGCGGGGGAAGTATACAATGAGCAGTTCTTC.

This chain links TRBV19 with TRBJ1-1; D is possibly TRBD1 (6 bases). Trimming removed 3 bases at V and 4 bases at J, with 18 bases between. Germline lookup yields CDR1 LNHDA and CDR2 SQIVND (reference sequence). The CDR3 sequence is 16 residues long. CDR3: CASSIMRGSLTTEAFF. In DNA, the CDR3 is TGTGCCAGTAGTATTATGAGGGGGTCCCTCACCACTGAAGCTTTCTTT.

The chain is built from TRBV9 and TRBJ2-2; D not certain. This CDR3 comprises 13 residues. Trimming pared 6 bases from V and 5 bases from J, leaving 11 bases between. Germline-derived CDR1 and CDR2 are SGDLS and YYNGEE. CDR3 sequence: CASTASTTGELFF. The DNA of the CDR3 is TGTGCCAGCACAGCGAGTACAACCGGGGAGCTGTTTTTT.

The V and J genes are TRBV28 and TRBJ1-3, with unresolved D. Germline CDR1 reads MDHEN; CDR2 reads SYDVKM. V lost 4 bases to trimming and J lost 0 bases, with 10 bases between them. The CDR3 contains 15 residues. CDR3 protein: CASSSPPGSGNTIYF. The CDR3 region has the DNA TGTGCCAGCAGTTCCCCACCGGGCTCTGGAAACACCATATATTTT.

The rearrangement joins TRBV6-1 to TRBJ1-1; the D is unclear. There are 14 residues in the CDR3. The germline gives CDR1 MNHNS, CDR2 SASEGT. Trimming stripped 1 base from V and 2 bases from J, with 8 bases between. The CDR3 DNA reads TGTGCCAGCAGTGAAGGAGGGATTAACACTGAAGCTTTCTTT. Its translation: CASSEGGINTEAFF.

V gene TRBV19 combines with J gene TRBJ1-1; no definite D call. V lost 6 bases and J lost 3, with 14 bases in between. This CDR3 is 14 amino acids long. From germline, CDR1 is LNHDA and CDR2 SQIVND (reference sequence). The CDR3 DNA follows: TGTGCCAGTAGGTTAAGGGAGCGGGACACTGAAGCTTTCTTT. Its protein is CASRLRERDTEAFF.

The J gene is TRBJ2-1, the V gene TRBV5-8; D is perhaps TRBD2 (6 bases). Germline-derived CDR1 and CDR2 are SGHTS and YDEGEE. The CDR3 sequence is 13 residues long. The germline V and J ends were trimmed by 2 bases and 4 bases, with 7 bases remaining between them. The DNA of the CDR3 is TGTGCCAGCAGCTTAGGAGGGTACAATGAGCAGTTCTTC. Residues: CASSLGGYNEQFF. Combining the CDR3 with reference TRBV5-8 and TRBJ2-1 gives the whole variable domain EAGVTQSPTHLIKTRGQQATLRCSPISGHTSVYWYQQALGLGLQFLLWYDEGEERNRGNFPPRFSGRQFPNYSSELNVNALELEDSALYLCASSLGGYNEQFFGPGTRLTVL.

The chain is built from TRBV19 and TRBJ1-5; TRBD1 matches at 7 bases. The V segment lost 8 bases and the J segment 2 bases; nucleotides outside the gene matches: 9. Germline V CDR1 and CDR2: LNHDA, SQIVND (reference sequence). The CDR3 runs 15 residues. The CDR3 nucleotides read TGTGCCAGTCAAGGGGGCCAGGCCGGCAATCAGCCCCAGCATTTT. Its translation is CASQGGQAGNQPQHF.

The CDR3 coding sequence is TGTGCCAGCAGTTTCCGCGGGAGTACCGATGAGCAGTTCTTC. Amino acids: CASSFRGSTDEQFF. The rearrangement joins TRBV27 to TRBJ2-1, with 7 positions matching TRBD2. The CDR3 spans 14 residues. In germline, CDR1 is MNHEY, CDR2 SMNVEV (reference sequence). The trim removed 3 bases at V and 8 bases at J, leaving 7 bases unmatched.

This rearrangement joins TRBV5-1 to TRBJ2-1; perhaps TRBD2 as D (5 bases). This CDR3 region has 17 residues. In germline, CDR1 is SGHRS, CDR2 YFSETQ. V was cut by 0 bases and J by 7 bases, with 20 bases left in between. For the CDR3, the DNA is TGCGCCAGCAGCTTGGAGGCTAGCTCATCGGCGCTTAATGAGCAGTTCTTC. Protein: CASSLEASSSALNEQFF.

J is TRBJ2-2 and V is TRBV5-1; TRBD2 matches 11 bases. V lost 0 bases to trimming and J lost 1 base; unmatched junction nucleotides: 2. Germline CDR1 SGHRS, CDR2 YFSETQ. The CDR3 has 17 amino acids. In DNA, the CDR3 is TGCGCCAGCAGCTTGGGTGGGACTAGCGGGAACACCGGGGAGCTGTTTTTT. Translating it yields CASSLGGTSGNTGELFF.

This clone was counted a few times. The V call is TRBV4-3, the J call TRBJ1-2; 7 bases are shared with TRBD1. This CDR3 has 14 amino acids. J was trimmed by 6 bases and V by 2 bases; bases with no gene match: 6. The germline V gene encodes CDR1 LGHNA and CDR2 YSLEER. In DNA, the CDR3 is TGCGCCAGCAGCCAAAACCAGGGACAGAATGGCTACACCTTC. Protein: CASSQNQGQNGYTF.

The rearrangement links TRBV30 to TRBJ1-5, with 7 bases that match TRBD1. Trimming removed 4 bases from V and 0 bases from J; junction bases left unmatched: 6. The CDR3 is made up of 15 amino acids. Per the germline V gene, CDR1 is GTSNPN and CDR2 is SVGIG (reference sequence). CDR3 in amino acids: CAWTFRGVSNQPQHF. The DNA for the CDR3 is TGTGCCTGGACGTTCAGGGGGGTTAGCAATCAGCCCCAGCATTTT.